The rows below give T cell receptor beta chains drawn from one sample of a study of blood T cell repertoires in COVID-19. Some clones are missing from TCRdb's copy, which holds only in-frame ones; the method was immunoSEQ multiplex PCR. The sample shows 200,000 to 250,000 clones, approximately 83% of them seen only once. Sequenced material: peripheral blood. The receptors shown here come from a woman between 45 and 65 years old with acute or convalescent COVID-19. The CDR3 runs from the conserved cysteine through the conserved F or W. The D gene is left open where the match is weak. Part of the rows lack a size; the others show once, few, many or a class for expanded clones.

d_call: -; clone_size: -; v_call: TRBV7-8; j_call: TRBJ2-7; cdr3_nt: TGTGCCAGCAGCTTAGACCGAAGTTCTATCTACGAGCAGTACTTC; cdr3_aa: CASSLDRSSIYEQYF
d_call: TRBD1; clone_size: -; v_call: TRBV6-5; j_call: TRBJ1-5; cdr3_nt: TGTGCCAGCAGTTATGGAGGGACAGAATACAATCAGCCCCAGCATTTT; cdr3_aa: CASSYGGTEYNQPQHF
d_call: -; clone_size: few; v_call: TRBV5-1; j_call: TRBJ1-1; cdr3_nt: TGCGCCAGCAGCTGGGGCTTGACAGACCAGAACACTGAAGCTTTCTTT; cdr3_aa: CASSWGLTDQNTEAFF
d_call: -; clone_size: -; v_call: TRBV28; j_call: TRBJ2-3; cdr3_nt: TGTGCCAGCAGTTTCCCCGTGGACTCTAATACGCAGTATTTT; cdr3_aa: CASSFPVDSNTQYF
d_call: TRBD2; clone_size: -; v_call: TRBV5-6; j_call: TRBJ2-1; cdr3_nt: TGTGCCAGCTCTCGATCAGCGGGGGCCCCGGGCAATGAGCAGTTCTTC; cdr3_aa: CASSRSAGAPGNEQFF
d_call: TRBD2; clone_size: -; v_call: TRBV2; j_call: TRBJ2-2; cdr3_nt: TGTGCCAGCTCTCCTGCCCAGGGACTAGTCGGGGAGCTGTTTTTT; cdr3_aa: CASSPAQGLVGELFF
d_call: -; clone_size: -; v_call: TRBV27; j_call: TRBJ1-1; cdr3_nt: TGTGCCAGCAGTTTCCCGGGAGACACTGAAGCTTTCTTT; cdr3_aa: CASSFPGDTEAFF
d_call: -; clone_size: -; v_call: TRBV14; j_call: TRBJ2-7; cdr3_nt: TGTGCCAGCAGCCAAGTGGTCGCAGGCTTCAAGAGCGAGCAGTACTTC; cdr3_aa: CASSQVVAGFKSEQYF
d_call: TRBD2; clone_size: -; v_call: TRBV6-1; j_call: TRBJ2-1; cdr3_nt: TGTGCCAGCAGTGAGCGGGAGTGGAGCTCCTACAATGAGCAGTTCTTC; cdr3_aa: CASSEREWSSYNEQFF
d_call: TRBD2; clone_size: -; v_call: TRBV19; j_call: TRBJ2-1; cdr3_nt: TGTGCCAGTAGTATGCCCCTCACTAGCGGGGGCTACAATGAGCAGTTCTTC; cdr3_aa: CASSMPLTSGGYNEQFF
d_call: -; clone_size: -; v_call: TRBV4-1; j_call: TRBJ1-2; cdr3_nt: TGCGCCAGCAGCCAAACCCGACAGGACGGCTACACCTTC; cdr3_aa: CASSQTRQDGYTF
d_call: -; clone_size: -; v_call: TRBV19; j_call: TRBJ2-7; cdr3_nt: TGTGCCAGTAGTATGGGACATCAGACCTACGAGCAGTACTTC; cdr3_aa: CASSMGHQTYEQYF
d_call: TRBD2; clone_size: -; v_call: TRBV3-1/TRBV3-2; j_call: TRBJ2-1; cdr3_nt: TGTGCCAGCAGCCTCCCACTAGCGGGGAGGTACAATGAGCAGTTCTTC; cdr3_aa: CASSLPLAGRYNEQFF
d_call: TRBD1; clone_size: -; v_call: TRBV19; j_call: TRBJ1-1; cdr3_nt: TGTGCCAGCTCCGCAGGGGGCTTCACTGAAGCTTTCTTT; cdr3_aa: CASSAGGFTEAFF
d_call: -; clone_size: -; v_call: TRBV11-1; j_call: TRBJ2-7; cdr3_nt: TGTGCCAGCAGCTTAGCAGGGGCCCACGAGCAGTACTTC; cdr3_aa: CASSLAGAHEQYF
d_call: -; clone_size: -; v_call: TRBV5-1; j_call: TRBJ1-5; cdr3_nt: TGCGCCAGCAGCTTGTTTCTGGATGGGCGTGATCAGCCCCAGCATTTT; cdr3_aa: CASSLFLDGRDQPQHF
d_call: -; clone_size: once; v_call: TRBV5-1; j_call: TRBJ2-3; cdr3_nt: TGCGCCAGCAGCTTGCAGGTGGGAGCTCAGGCAGATACGCAGTATTTT; cdr3_aa: CASSLQVGAQADTQYF
d_call: -; clone_size: -; v_call: TRBV5-1; j_call: TRBJ2-5; cdr3_nt: TGCGCCAGCAGCTTGACCACGGGGGTCTCCCAAGAGACCCAGTACTTC; cdr3_aa: CASSLTTGVSQETQYF
d_call: -; clone_size: -; v_call: TRBV6-2/TRBV6-3; j_call: TRBJ2-1; cdr3_nt: TGTGCCAGCAGTTACCACCCCTACCCCCAGTTCTTC; cdr3_aa: CASSYHPYPQFF
d_call: -; clone_size: -; v_call: TRBV30; j_call: TRBJ2-7; cdr3_nt: TGTGCCTGGAGTGTATGGCAGGGAGGCGAGCAGTACTTC; cdr3_aa: CAWSVWQGGEQYF
d_call: -; clone_size: once; v_call: TRBV3-1/TRBV3-2; j_call: TRBJ1-2; cdr3_nt: TGTGCCAGCAGCCCCGGCGGGGGAAGCTATGGCTACACCTTC; cdr3_aa: CASSPGGGSYGYTF
d_call: -; clone_size: once; v_call: TRBV28; j_call: TRBJ2-1; cdr3_nt: TGTGCCAGCAACTTTCCCCAGGGGTACAATGAGCAGTTCTTC; cdr3_aa: CASNFPQGYNEQFF
d_call: TRBD1; clone_size: many; v_call: TRBV6-5; j_call: TRBJ1-4; cdr3_nt: TGTGCCAGCAGAAGCCCAGGGGGTGCTAATGAAAAACTGTTTTTT; cdr3_aa: CASRSPGGANEKLFF
d_call: TRBD2; clone_size: -; v_call: TRBV4-1; j_call: TRBJ2-5; cdr3_nt: TGCGCCAGCAGCCTCAGACTAGCGGGGGGCCCTCCAGGGGAGACCCAGTACTTC; cdr3_aa: CASSLRLAGGPPGETQYF
d_call: -; clone_size: once; v_call: TRBV28; j_call: TRBJ1-4; cdr3_nt: TGTGCCAGCAGTTTAACTGTCGGGGTCCTGTTTTTT; cdr3_aa: CASSLTVGVLFF
d_call: TRBD2; clone_size: -; v_call: TRBV9; j_call: TRBJ2-1; cdr3_nt: TGTGCCAGCAGCCTCTCCTTAGAGACTAGCGGGAGTAATGAGCAGTTCTTC; cdr3_aa: CASSLSLETSGSNEQFF
d_call: -; clone_size: -; v_call: TRBV9; j_call: TRBJ2-3; cdr3_nt: TGTGCCAGCAGCGAACAGGGTGCCCGCACAGATACGCAGTATTTT; cdr3_aa: CASSEQGARTDTQYF
d_call: -; clone_size: -; v_call: TRBV5-1; j_call: TRBJ1-5; cdr3_nt: TGCGCCAGCAGCGACAGCTCGGGTCAGCCCCAGCATTTT; cdr3_aa: CASSDSSGQPQHF
d_call: -; clone_size: -; v_call: TRBV3-1/TRBV3-2; j_call: TRBJ1-4; cdr3_nt: TGTGCCAGCAGCCAAGCTGGGGGGGGTAATGAAAAACTGTTTTTT; cdr3_aa: CASSQAGGGNEKLFF